This record concerns one T cell receptor (beta chain) sequence. Antigen: not known. This sample was taken from a study of T cell responses to AZD1222 COVID-19 vaccine. The CDR3 has 14 residues. Study results and caveats: Only a handful of people who got AZD1222 tested seropositive at baseline. The study sampled repertoires only after the peak T cell response.

Assay: immunoSEQ multiplex PCR; the TCRdb copy retains only in-frame clones and omits some. The sample carries 95,000 to 150,000 clones, approximately 85% recorded once. This receptor was taken from an adult who received the AZD1222 COVID-19 vaccine. The source material was peripheral blood, sampled 28 days after the second AZD1222 dose. The gene calls are TRBV21-1 and TRBJ1-2. TRBV21-1 has pseudogene status. The CDR3, as DNA: TGTGCCAGGATACCGGGACTAAGCTTCTATGGCTACACCTTC. Its translation is CARIPGLSFYGYTF.